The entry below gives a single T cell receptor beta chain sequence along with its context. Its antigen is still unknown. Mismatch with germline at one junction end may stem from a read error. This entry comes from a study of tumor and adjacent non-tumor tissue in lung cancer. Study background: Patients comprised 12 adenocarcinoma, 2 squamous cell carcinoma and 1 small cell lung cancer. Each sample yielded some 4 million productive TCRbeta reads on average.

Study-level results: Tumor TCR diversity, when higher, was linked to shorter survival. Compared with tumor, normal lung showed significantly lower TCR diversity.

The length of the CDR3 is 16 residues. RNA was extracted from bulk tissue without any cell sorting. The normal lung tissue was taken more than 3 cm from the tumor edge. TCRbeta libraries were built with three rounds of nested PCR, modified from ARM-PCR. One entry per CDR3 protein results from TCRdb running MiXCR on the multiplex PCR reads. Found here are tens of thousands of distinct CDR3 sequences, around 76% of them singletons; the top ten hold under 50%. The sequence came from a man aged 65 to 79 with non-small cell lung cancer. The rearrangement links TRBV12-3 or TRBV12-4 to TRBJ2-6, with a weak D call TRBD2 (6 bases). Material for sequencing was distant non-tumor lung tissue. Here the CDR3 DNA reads TGTGCCAGCAGTTTACACGGGGGTCCTGGGGCCAACGTACTGACTTTC. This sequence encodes CASSLHGGPGANVLTF.